The T cell receptor (beta chain) under discussion was sequenced for a study of cytomegalovirus exposure and HLA in healthy donors. Primers for the PCR totalled 60 Vbeta and 13 Jbeta. TCRdb's table, derived via immunoSEQ multiplex PCR, lists solely in-frame clones and lacks some. The sample consists of some 150,000 clones, 80% of them appearing once. Of note for this clone: At one end the junction does not follow the germline gene, possibly because of a read error.

The CDR3 is 13 residues long. CDR1 is KGHSH and CDR2 is LQKENI in the germline V gene. The chain is built from TRBV18 and TRBJ1-1, with D perhaps matching TRBD1 (5 bases). Material: PBMCs. This clonotype was sampled from a man aged 30 to 39 in good health and CMV-seronegative. The CDR3: CANSPGRDTEAFF. DNA of the CDR3: TGTGCCAACTCACCAGGGAGGGACACTGAAGCTTTCTTT.